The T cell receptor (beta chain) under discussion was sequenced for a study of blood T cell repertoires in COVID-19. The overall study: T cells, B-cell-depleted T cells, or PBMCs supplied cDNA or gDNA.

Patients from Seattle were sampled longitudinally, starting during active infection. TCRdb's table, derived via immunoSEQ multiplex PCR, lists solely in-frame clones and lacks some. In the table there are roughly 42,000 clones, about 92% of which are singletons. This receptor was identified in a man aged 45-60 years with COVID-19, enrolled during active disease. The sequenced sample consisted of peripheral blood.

The CDR3: CASSAGGNSYNEQFF. In DNA, the CDR3 is TGTGCCAGCAGTGCCGGCGGGAACTCCTACAATGAGCAGTTCTTC. V gene TRBV2 combines with J gene TRBJ2-1, with D perhaps TRBD2 (6 bases). Germline values: CDR1 SNHLY, CDR2 FYNNEI. Trimming removed 4 bases from V and 0 bases from J, with 10 bases in between. The CDR3 spans 15 residues.